The clone carrying this T cell receptor beta chain occurred many times. Its antigen is currently unknown. Ophthalmopathy patients had moderate-to-severe active disease, CAS ≥3, NOSPECS ≥4, and disease duration under 3 months. The data belong to a study of T cells in Graves' hyperthyroidism and ophthalmopathy. Notes on the study in general: Most thyroid clonotypes with frequency above 0.001 were detected in blood.

Amplification of TCR beta CDR3 regions was performed using RNA transcripts as template. Initially, a first-round RT-PCR of the TCR CDR3 employed the HTBI primer set. TCRdb used MiXCR to reprocess the multiplex PCR reads, holding one entry per CDR3 protein. The sample lists 600,000 to 700,000 distinct CDR3 sequences, around 15% occurring once. The sample comprised blood. The sequence was collected from a woman between 35 and 50 years old with Graves' ophthalmopathy.

In DNA form, the CDR3 reads TGTGCCAGCAGCTTAAGGCTAGCGGGAGTCGGGCAGTACTTC. Translation gives CASSLRLAGVGQYF. This chain joins TRBV11-1 and TRBJ2-7; TRBD2 aligns across 10 bases. Germline loops: CDR1 SGHAT, CDR2 FQDESV (reference sequence). The CDR3 consists of 14 residues. V lost 2 bases, J lost 9 bases, and 7 bases stayed unmatched.